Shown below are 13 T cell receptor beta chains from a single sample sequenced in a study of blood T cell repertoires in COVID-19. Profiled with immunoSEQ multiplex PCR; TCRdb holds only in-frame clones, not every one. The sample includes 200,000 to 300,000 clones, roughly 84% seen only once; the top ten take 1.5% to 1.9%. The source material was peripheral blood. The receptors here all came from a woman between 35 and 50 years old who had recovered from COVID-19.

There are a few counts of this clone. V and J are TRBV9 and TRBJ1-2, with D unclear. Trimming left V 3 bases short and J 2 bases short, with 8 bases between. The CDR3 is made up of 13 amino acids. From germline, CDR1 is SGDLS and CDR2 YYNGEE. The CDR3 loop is CASSDGRNYGYTF. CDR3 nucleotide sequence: TGTGCCAGCAGCGATGGCAGAAACTATGGCTACACCTTC.

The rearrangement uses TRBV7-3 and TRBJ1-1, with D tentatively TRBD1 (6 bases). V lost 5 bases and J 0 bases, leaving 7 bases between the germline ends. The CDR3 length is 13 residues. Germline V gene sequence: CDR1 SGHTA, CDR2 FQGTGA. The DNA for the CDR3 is TGTGCCAGCAGCACAGGGATGAACACTGAAGCTTTCTTT. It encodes CASSTGMNTEAFF.

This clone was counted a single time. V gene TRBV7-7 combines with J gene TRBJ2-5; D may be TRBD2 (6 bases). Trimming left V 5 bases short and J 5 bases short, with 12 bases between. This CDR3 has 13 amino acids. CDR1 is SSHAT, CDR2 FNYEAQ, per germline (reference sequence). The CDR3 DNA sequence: TGTGCCAGCAGCCCGGCCAGCGGGGAGACCCAGTACTTC. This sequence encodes CASSPASGETQYF.

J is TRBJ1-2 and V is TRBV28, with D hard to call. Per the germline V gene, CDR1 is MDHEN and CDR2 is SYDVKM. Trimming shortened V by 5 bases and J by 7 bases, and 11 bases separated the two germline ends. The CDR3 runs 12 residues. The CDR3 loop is CASSQWSPGYTF. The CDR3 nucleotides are TGTGCCAGCAGTCAGTGGAGTCCTGGCTACACCTTC.

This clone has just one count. The CDR3 loop reads CASSLGPGNTEAFF. The CDR3, as DNA: TGTGCCAGCAGCTTAGGTCCGGGGAACACTGAAGCTTTCTTT. V usage is TRBV7-9 and J usage is TRBJ1-1; D uncertain. The CDR3 covers 14 residues. Germline loops: CDR1 SEHNR, CDR2 FQNEAQ (reference sequence). V lost 1 base to trimming and J lost 1 base, with 7 bases between them.

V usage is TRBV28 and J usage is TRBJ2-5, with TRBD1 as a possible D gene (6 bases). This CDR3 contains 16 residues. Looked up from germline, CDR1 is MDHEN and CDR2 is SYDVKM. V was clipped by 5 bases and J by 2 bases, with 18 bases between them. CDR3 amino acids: CASSGPDSGPQETQYF. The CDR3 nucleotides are TGTGCCAGCAGTGGCCCGGACAGTGGTCCTCAAGAGACCCAGTACTTC.

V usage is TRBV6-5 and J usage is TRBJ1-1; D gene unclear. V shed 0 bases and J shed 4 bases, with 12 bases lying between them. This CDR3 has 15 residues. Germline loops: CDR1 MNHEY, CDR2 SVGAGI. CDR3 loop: CASSYSTPGFTEAFF. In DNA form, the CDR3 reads TGTGCCAGCAGTTACTCGACTCCGGGGTTCACTGAAGCTTTCTTT.

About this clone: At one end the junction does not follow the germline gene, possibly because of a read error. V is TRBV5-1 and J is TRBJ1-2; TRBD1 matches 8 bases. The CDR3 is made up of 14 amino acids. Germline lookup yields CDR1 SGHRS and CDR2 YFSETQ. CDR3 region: CAGSKDRAGYGYTF. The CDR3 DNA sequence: TGCGCCGGCAGCAAGGACAGGGCCGGGTATGGCTACACCTTC.

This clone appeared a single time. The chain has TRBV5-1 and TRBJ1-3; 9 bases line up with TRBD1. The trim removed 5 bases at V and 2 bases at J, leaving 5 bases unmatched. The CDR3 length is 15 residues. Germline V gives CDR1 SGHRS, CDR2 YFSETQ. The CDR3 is CASRSQGATGNTIYF. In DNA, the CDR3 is TGCGCCAGCAGGTCACAGGGGGCGACTGGAAACACCATATATTTT. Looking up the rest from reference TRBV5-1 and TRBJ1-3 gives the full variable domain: KAGVTQTPRYLIKTRGQQVTLSCSPISGHRSVSWYQQTPGQGLQFLFEYFSETQRNKGNFPGRFSGRQFSNSRSEMNVSTLELGDSALYLCASRSQGATGNTIYFGEGSWLTVV.

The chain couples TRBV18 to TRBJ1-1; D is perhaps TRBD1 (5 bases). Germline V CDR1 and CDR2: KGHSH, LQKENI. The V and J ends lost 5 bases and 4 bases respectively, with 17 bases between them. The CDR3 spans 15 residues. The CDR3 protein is CASSMARGLGTEAFF. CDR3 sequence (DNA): TGTGCCAGCTCAATGGCCCGGGGGTTGGGCACTGAAGCTTTCTTT. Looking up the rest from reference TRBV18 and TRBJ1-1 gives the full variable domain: NAGVMQNPRHLVRRRGQEARLRCSPMKGHSHVYWYRQLPEEGLKFMVYLQKENIIDESGMPKERFSAEFPKEGPSILRIQQVVRGDSAAYFCASSMARGLGTEAFFGQGTRLTVV.

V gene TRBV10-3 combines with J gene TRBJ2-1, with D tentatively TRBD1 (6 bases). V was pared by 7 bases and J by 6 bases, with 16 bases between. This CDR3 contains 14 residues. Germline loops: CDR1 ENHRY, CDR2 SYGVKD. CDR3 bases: TGTGCCATCAAGACGGACAGAGAAGCCAATGAGCAGTTCTTC. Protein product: CAIKTDREANEQFF.

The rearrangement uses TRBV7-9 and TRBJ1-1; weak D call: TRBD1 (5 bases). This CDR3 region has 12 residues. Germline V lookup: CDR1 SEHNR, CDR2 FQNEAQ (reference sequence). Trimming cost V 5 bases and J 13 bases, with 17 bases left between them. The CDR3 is CASSRTAGDDFF. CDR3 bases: TGTGCCAGCAGCCGTACGGCGGGGGACGATTTCTTT.

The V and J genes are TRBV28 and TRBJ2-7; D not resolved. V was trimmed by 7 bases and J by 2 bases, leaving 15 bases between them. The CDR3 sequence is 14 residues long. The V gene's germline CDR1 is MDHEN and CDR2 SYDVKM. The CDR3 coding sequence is TGTGCCAGCACCAGCCGACTGTCGCCCTACGAGCAGTACTTC. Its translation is CASTSRLSPYEQYF.